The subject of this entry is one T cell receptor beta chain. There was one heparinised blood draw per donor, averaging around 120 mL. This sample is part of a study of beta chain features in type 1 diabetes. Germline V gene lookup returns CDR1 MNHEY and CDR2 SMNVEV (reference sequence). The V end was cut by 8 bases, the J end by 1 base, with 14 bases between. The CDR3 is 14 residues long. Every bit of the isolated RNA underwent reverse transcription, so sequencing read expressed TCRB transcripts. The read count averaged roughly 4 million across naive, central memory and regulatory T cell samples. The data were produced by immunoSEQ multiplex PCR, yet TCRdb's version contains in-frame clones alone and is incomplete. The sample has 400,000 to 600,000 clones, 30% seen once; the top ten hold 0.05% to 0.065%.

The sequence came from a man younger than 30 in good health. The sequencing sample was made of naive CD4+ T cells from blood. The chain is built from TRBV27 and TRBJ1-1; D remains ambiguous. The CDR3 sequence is CASGPHTGNTEAFF. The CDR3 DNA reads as TGTGCCAGCGGCCCTCATACGGGGAACACTGAAGCTTTCTTT.